Each of the 9 T cell receptor beta chains below was sequenced from the same sample in a study of cytomegalovirus exposure and HLA in healthy donors. Vbeta (60) and Jbeta (13) primers were used in the PCR. Clones were sequenced by immunoSEQ multiplex PCR, and TCRdb holds only the in-frame ones, with some missing. Of about 180,000 clones in the sample, 65% to 90% were seen once. Sequencing used PBMCs. These receptors came from a girl aged 2 to 9 in good health and CMV-seropositive.

The gene calls are TRBV28 and TRBJ2-1, with D maybe TRBD1 (6 bases). Germline CDR1 reads MDHEN; CDR2 reads SYDVKM. The V and J ends lost 6 bases and 5 bases respectively, with 11 bases between them. The CDR3 spans 13 residues. As DNA, the CDR3 is TGTGCCAGCAGCCCGACAGGTCACAATGAGCAGTTCTTC. This translates into CASSPTGHNEQFF.

The rearrangement joins TRBV5-1 to TRBJ2-6, with 7 bases lining up with TRBD1. Germline trimming cut 5 bases from V and 0 bases from J; bases unmatched to any gene: 5. The CDR3 sequence is 16 residues long. The germline V gene has CDR1 SGHRS and CDR2 YFSETQ. CDR3 amino acids: CASRRTGDSGANVLTF. CDR3 DNA sequence: TGCGCCAGCAGGCGCACAGGGGACTCTGGGGCCAACGTCCTGACTTTC. Full variable domain (outside the CDR3, taken from reference TRBV5-1 and TRBJ2-6): KAGVTQTPRYLIKTRGQQVTLSCSPISGHRSVSWYQQTPGQGLQFLFEYFSETQRNKGNFPGRFSGRQFSNSRSEMNVSTLELGDSALYLCASRRTGDSGANVLTFGAGSRLTVL.

The J gene is TRBJ2-3, the V gene TRBV11-3, with D possibly TRBD2 on 6 matching bases. From germline, CDR1 is SGHNT and CDR2 YENEEA. This CDR3 spans 17 amino acids. Trimming removed 0 bases from V and 4 bases from J, with 17 bases in between. CDR3 nucleotide sequence: TGTGCCAGCAGCTTAGATCGGGGAGAGGGAGGATCAGATACGCAGTATTTT. Translation: CASSLDRGEGGSDTQYF.

This clone was found once. This rearrangement joins TRBV2 to TRBJ2-2; possibly TRBD1 for D (6 bases). The CDR3 runs 15 residues. The V end lost 2 bases, the J end lost 6 bases, and 13 bases lay between the germline ends. Germline V gene data show CDR1 as SNHLY and CDR2 as FYNNEI. CDR3 coding DNA: TGTGCCAGCAGTGAATCAACTCAGGGGTCCGGGGAGCTGTTTTTT. This translates into CASSESTQGSGELFF.

J is TRBJ2-3 and V is TRBV5-4; 9 bases agree with TRBD1. This CDR3 is built from 15 residues. V shed 4 bases, J shed 1 base, and the junction held 4 bases outside the gene matches. The germline gives CDR1 SGHNT, CDR2 YYREEE (reference sequence). CDR3 region: CASSNRDRGTDTQYF. The CDR3 nucleotides read TGTGCCAGCAGCAACCGGGACAGGGGCACAGATACGCAGTATTTT.

The chain combines TRBV6-5 with TRBJ1-6; 9 nucleotides agree with TRBD1. With 6 bases clipped from V and 9 bases from J, the junction kept 9 bases outside the gene matches. Germline CDR1 reads MNHEY; CDR2 reads SVGAGI. This CDR3 contains 15 residues. The CDR3 protein is CASSQQGTGRSPLHF. The CDR3 nucleotides are TGTGCCAGCAGCCAACAGGGGACAGGGCGTTCACCCCTCCACTTT.

This chain joins TRBV2 and TRBJ1-1; the D gene is possibly TRBD1 (6 bases). V dropped 7 bases and J dropped 2 bases, with 14 bases sitting between them. This CDR3 spans 14 amino acids. The germline V gene has CDR1 SNHLY and CDR2 FYNNEI. CDR3 DNA: TGTGCCAGCAAGGGGGACACCCTCAACACTGAAGCTTTCTTT. This encodes CASKGDTLNTEAFF.

The sample holds one count of this clone. The CDR3 here is CASNQGVGAYNEQFF. The CDR3 DNA follows: TGTGCCAGCAATCAAGGCGTGGGCGCCTACAATGAGCAGTTCTTC. The gene calls are TRBV27 and TRBJ2-1; no definite D call. The CDR3 spans 15 residues. The V end lost 7 bases, the J end lost 2 bases, and 15 bases lay between the germline ends. Per the germline V gene, CDR1 is MNHEY and CDR2 is SMNVEV (reference sequence).

J is TRBJ2-3 and V is TRBV9; perhaps TRBD2 as D (7 bases). Germline CDR1 SGDLS, CDR2 YYNGEE. The V and J ends lost 3 bases and 5 bases respectively, with 19 bases between them. The CDR3 is made up of 16 amino acids. For the CDR3, the DNA is TGTGCCAGCAGCGCAACCGAGGGAGGGGGGAAAGATACGCAGTATTTT. As protein: CASSATEGGGKDTQYF.